This T cell receptor (beta chain) emerged from a study of Graves' ophthalmopathy and Graves' hyperthyroidism. Across the whole study: Before any treatment, peripheral blood was taken at the initial diagnosis.

Excluded were patients with other autoimmune diseases, uncontrolled infections, pregnancy or lactation. Beta-chain TCR CDR3 regions were amplified from RNA transcripts. RT-PCR was first run with HTBI primers, then multiplex PCR in a second round. TCRdb re-called the multiplex PCR reads through MiXCR, storing one row per CDR3 protein. Found here are hundreds of thousands of distinct CDR3 sequences, approximately 40% of them singletons; the top ten hold around 40%. General study findings and limits: Blood also contained most of the expanded thyroid clonotypes above 0.001 frequency.

CDR3 length: 12 amino acids. The germline CDR1 and CDR2 sequences are SQVTM and ANQGSEA. V lost 4 bases and J 3 bases, leaving 9 bases between the germline ends. This clonotype was recorded many times. The antigen remains unidentified. The V call is TRBV29-1, the J call TRBJ1-2; D call uncertain. The specimen was peripheral blood. The receptor was derived from an adult man with Graves' ophthalmopathy. The CDR3, as DNA: TGCAGCGTTGTCCGGCAGGACTATGGCTACACCTTC. It yields the protein CSVVRQDYGYTF.